This T cell receptor (beta chain) was captured by sequencing in a study of cytomegalovirus exposure and HLA in healthy donors. In the PCR, 60 Vbeta and 13 Jbeta primers were used. Original handling: Per a later analysis, the number of unique TCR beta chains was approximately 80 million, of which 9 million to 14 million were shared. TCRdb's table, derived via immunoSEQ multiplex PCR, lists solely in-frame clones and lacks some. Clonal size and the V and J genes are those of that table, whereas D and trimming came from the DNA. This repertoire shows 100,000 or so clones, 60% to 75% found once; its top ten account for about 10%. This clone was picked up a small number of times. In germline, CDR1 is SQVTM, CDR2 ANQGSEA. The CDR3 has 13 residues. Trimming cost V 4 bases and J 7 bases; bases outside gene matches: 9.

The chain has TRBV29-1 and TRBJ2-5, with 7 bases that match TRBD1. The receptor comes from a man aged 45-60 years in good health and CMV-seronegative. The sequencing input was PBMCs. DNA for the CDR3: TGCAGCGTTGCGCCGACAGGGCCCGGGACCCAGTACTTC. Amino acids: CSVAPTGPGTQYF.